This TCR beta chain was sequenced during a study of CXCR3-negative and CXCR3-positive naive CD8 T cells. For the study at large: Total TRB output reached 150 million or so reads, about 1.5 +/- 0.3 million per library.

Of note for this clonotype: Its matching antigen is unknown.

Points from the study as a whole: Hydrophobicity of TRB CDR3s was greater in CXCR3-positive naive cells than in CXCR3-negative naive cells. Memory CD8+ T cell repertoires were far less diverse than both naive subsets. Surface CD5 looked about the same in the naive subsets, so the authors worked out TCR strength from TRB CDR3 properties. Freshly isolated PBMCs were used in most assays, given partial CXCR3 loss after freezing.

From germline, CDR1 is SGHTA and CDR2 FQGNSA. The length of the CDR3 is 14 residues. The libraries of TRB cDNA were prepared using 5' RACE with UMI labels. Reanalyzing the 5' RACE reads, TCRdb keeps one entry per CDR3 protein, without DNA. Its table records around 88,000 distinct CDR3 sequences. Material for sequencing was naive CXCR3+ CD8+ T cells from blood. This sample's subset: CD45RO-CCR7+CD27+CD95- naive CD8+ T cells expressing CXCR3 (TNR3+). The rearrangement joins TRBV7-2 to TRBJ2-5; TCRdb's D call of TRBD1 is untestable without DNA. This receptor was obtained from a human donor in good health. Some clones in this sample may be carry-over from other donors' samples. The CDR3 spells CASKPGVNQETQYF.